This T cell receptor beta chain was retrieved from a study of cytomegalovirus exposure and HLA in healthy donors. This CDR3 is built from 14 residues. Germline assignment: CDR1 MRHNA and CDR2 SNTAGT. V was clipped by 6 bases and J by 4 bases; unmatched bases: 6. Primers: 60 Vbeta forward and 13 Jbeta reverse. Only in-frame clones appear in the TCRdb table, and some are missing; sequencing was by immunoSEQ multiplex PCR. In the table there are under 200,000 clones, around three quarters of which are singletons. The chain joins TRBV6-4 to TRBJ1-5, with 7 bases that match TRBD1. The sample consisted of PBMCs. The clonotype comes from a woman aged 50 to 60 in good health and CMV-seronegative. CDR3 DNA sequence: TGTGCCAGCAGCCGGGACAGCTCTAATCAGCCCCAGCATTTT. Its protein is CASSRDSSNQPQHF.